Reported below is one TCR beta chain. Authors' analysis steps: Reference gene primer amplification gave estimated nucleated cell counts. This table comes from immunoSEQ multiplex PCR, and its TCRdb copy is limited to in-frame clones, with some not included. The DNA was the basis for D and trimming; V, J and clone size are from that table. Among about 320,000 clones listed, roughly nine tenths were seen once. The CDR3 contains 15 residues. Per the germline V gene, CDR1 is MGHRA and CDR2 is YSYEKL. V was pared by 1 base and J by 9 bases, with 7 bases of the junction left unmatched. This record comes from a study of blood T cell repertoires in COVID-19. Study-wide context: Italy, Spain and the United States were the sources of the convalescent and acute COVID-19 samples. Sources were T cells, B-cell-depleted T cells, or PBMCs; the material itself was cDNA or gDNA.

This receptor was taken from a woman aged 25-40 years who had been exposed to COVID-19. This rearrangement joins TRBV4-1 to TRBJ1-3; 9 bases agree with TRBD1. The sequencing sample was made of PBMCs or T cells enriched from blood (not recorded which). The CDR3 nucleotides are TGCGCCAGCAGCCAAGTACGGGGACAGGGCGTCACCATATATTTT. Translating it yields CASSQVRGQGVTIYF.